A single sample is the source of the 7 T cell receptor beta chains below, sequenced in a study of PD-1 blockade in classical Hodgkin lymphoma. Profiling relied on immunoSEQ multiplex PCR, and the TCRdb table lists in-frame clones only, not all of them. The repertoire includes around 4,500 clones, around 74% of them detected once, and around 24% sits in the top ten. Time point here: cycle 4 day 1 (C4D1), after more than 5 weeks of nivolumab. Exposure to brentuximab vedotin varied, and each patient had relapsed following autologous stem cell transplantation. Thawed PBMCs underwent magnetic negative selection to obtain purified CD8+ T cells. The material was CD8+ T cells from blood, obtained before the fourth cycle of nivolumab. Receptors were obtained from a human donor with classical Hodgkin lymphoma.

This sequence joins TRBV30 and TRBJ2-2, with unresolved D. Trimming removed 1 base from V and 7 bases from J, with 7 bases in between. The CDR3 has 12 amino acids. The germline V gene encodes CDR1 GTSNPN and CDR2 SVGIG (reference sequence). The CDR3 DNA reads as TGTGCCTGGAGTGCCCTTAGCGGGGAGCTGTTTTTT. This translates into CAWSALSGELFF.

Here the CDR3 reads CASSLVFGEQYF. In nucleotides, the CDR3 is TGTGCCAGCAGCTTAGTTTTCGGCGAGCAGTACTTC. This chain connects TRBV11-2 to TRBJ2-7, with D hard to call. The germline gives CDR1 SGHAT, CDR2 FQNNGV. The CDR3 is made up of 12 amino acids. The V and J ends lost 1 base and 6 bases respectively, with 7 bases between them. Filled out from reference TRBV11-2 and TRBJ2-7, the complete variable domain reads EAGVAQSPRYKIIEKRQSVAFWCNPISGHATLYWYQQILGQGPKLLIQFQNNGVVDDSQLPKDRFSAERLKGVDSTLKIQPAKLEDSAVYLCASSLVFGEQYFGPGTRLTVT.

This chain connects TRBV5-1 to TRBJ2-1, with TRBD1 as a possible D gene (5 bases). Germline lookup yields CDR1 SGHRS and CDR2 YFSETQ. The CDR3 has 15 amino acids. Trimming took off 0 bases at V and 2 bases at J, with 9 bases between the two ends. The DNA of the CDR3 is TGCGCCAGCAGCTTGGCCCAGGGAACCTACAATGAGCAGTTCTTC. Translated: CASSLAQGTYNEQFF. Full variable domain (outside the CDR3, taken from reference TRBV5-1 and TRBJ2-1): KAGVTQTPRYLIKTRGQQVTLSCSPISGHRSVSWYQQTPGQGLQFLFEYFSETQRNKGNFPGRFSGRQFSNSRSEMNVSTLELGDSALYLCASSLAQGTYNEQFFGPGTRLTVL.

The J gene is TRBJ2-7, the V gene TRBV19; D not resolved. V lost 7 bases, J lost 0 bases, and 13 bases lay in between. The CDR3 runs to 14 residues. Germline V gives CDR1 LNHDA, CDR2 SQIVND (reference sequence). DNA for the CDR3: TGTGCCAGTATCCCAGCGACACCCTCCTACGAGCAGTACTTC. Its protein product is CASIPATPSYEQYF.

The genes are TRBV11-2 and TRBJ2-7; 7 nucleotides agree with TRBD2. The CDR3 covers 15 residues. V lost 6 bases to trimming and J lost 2 bases; unmatched junction nucleotides: 10. The germline V gene encodes CDR1 SGHAT and CDR2 FQNNGV. This CDR3 reads CASRPGRYLTYEQYF. The DNA for the CDR3 is TGTGCCAGCAGACCCGGGAGGTATCTCACCTACGAGCAGTACTTC.

This clone was picked up one time. The CDR3 spells CASSLRRTHTDTQYF. DNA for the CDR3: TGTGCCAGCAGCTTACGCAGGACCCACACAGATACGCAGTATTTT. The chain combines TRBV11-2 with TRBJ2-3, with D unclear. Germline V CDR1 and CDR2: SGHAT, FQNNGV. Trimming removed 2 bases at V and 2 bases at J, with 11 bases between. This CDR3 contains 15 residues.

The chain joins TRBV5-6 to TRBJ1-2; 8 nucleotides align to TRBD1. CDR1 is SGHDT, CDR2 YYEEEE, per germline. V lost 8 bases to trimming and J lost 7 bases; unmatched junction nucleotides: 7. The CDR3 sequence is 12 residues long. The CDR3 region has the DNA TGTGCCAGTAAGCCAGGGGGCCTTGGCTACACCTTC. Amino acids: CASKPGGLGYTF.